This TCR beta chain stems from a study of T cell responses to AZD1222 COVID-19 vaccine. Using immunoSEQ multiplex PCR, the repertoire was profiled, and TCRdb retains in-frame clones only, with some absent. The sample lists about 130,000 clones, about 90% occurring once. CDR1 and CDR2 (germline): SGDLS, YYNGEE. CDR3 length: 14 amino acids. V dropped 5 bases and J dropped 4 bases, with 13 bases sitting between them. J is TRBJ2-1 and V is TRBV9, with D hard to call. Source: peripheral blood, taken on day 0 of AZD1222 vaccination. The clonotype was recovered from an adult in good health. CDR3 in DNA: TGTGCCAGCAGTGAAGCGCCCGGGTACAATGAGCAGTTCTTC. Translated: CASSEAPGYNEQFF.